The 20 T cell receptor beta chains below come from one sample, sequenced in a study of CD8+CD57+ T cells in acquired aplastic anemia. In patients chosen for sequencing, flow cytometry had shown CD8+CD57+ cell expansion. Using genomic DNA as the template, TCR beta VDJ and CDR3 profiling was carried out. TCRdb independently ran MiXCR on the reads; one entry per CDR3 protein. The sample lists about 470,000 distinct CDR3 sequences; roughly 34% were seen once. Sample: sorted CD4+, CD8+, or CD8+CD57+ T cells (not recorded which) from PBMCs. The source is a human donor with aplastic anemia.

The rearrangement uses TRBV7-3 and TRBJ2-1; 12 nucleotides match TRBD2. Germline V gene sequence: CDR1 SGHTA, CDR2 FQGTGA. V dropped 7 bases and J dropped 9; count of bases not matched to a gene: 7. This CDR3 region has 14 residues. The CDR3 DNA follows: TGTGCCAGCACTCTAGCGGGAGGGCCTTTTGAGCAGTTCTTC. Protein sequence: CASTLAGGPFEQFF.

This clonotype was seen ten or more times. CDR3 protein: CASSSTDLPGSEQYF. CDR3 DNA: TGTGCCAGCAGTTCCACGGACCTACCGGGCAGCGAGCAGTACTTC. This chain connects TRBV6-1 to TRBJ2-7; D is undetermined. V was trimmed by 5 bases and J by 6 bases, leaving 20 bases between them. The CDR3 loop spans 15 amino acids. CDR1 is MNHNS and CDR2 is SASEGT in the germline V gene.

The gene calls are TRBV10-3 and TRBJ2-2; D gene uncertain. V shed 10 bases and J shed 6 bases, with 18 bases lying between them. The CDR3 sequence is 14 residues long. Germline-derived CDR1 and CDR2 are ENHRY and SYGVKD. The CDR3 DNA reads as TGTGCCAGCAGCCAACTCCTAAACTCCGGGGAGCTGTTTTTT. Protein sequence: CASSQLLNSGELFF.

This clonotype was detected ten times or more. The chain employs TRBV20-1 and TRBJ1-5; D unresolved. CDR3 length equals 15 residues. The germline V gene has CDR1 DFQATT and CDR2 SNEGSKA (reference sequence). With 2 bases removed from V and 4 bases from J, the gap between germline ends came to 15 bases. The CDR3 reads CSARTTLIGNQPQHF. The CDR3 nucleotides read TGCAGTGCTAGAACGACCCTTATCGGTAATCAGCCCCAGCATTTT.

This clonotype was seen ten or more times. The V gene is TRBV7-2, the J gene TRBJ2-7, with a weak D call TRBD1 (5 bases). V was clipped by 6 bases and J by 3 bases, with 15 bases between them. The V gene's germline CDR1 is SGHTA and CDR2 FQGNSA. The CDR3 sequence is 14 residues long. CDR3 sequence: CASSWKGNGYEQYF. CDR3 DNA: TGTGCCAGCAGTTGGAAGGGGAATGGCTACGAGCAGTACTTC.

The sample holds one count of this clonotype. V gene TRBV5-1 combines with J gene TRBJ1-3; no clear D. The CDR3 loop spans 16 amino acids. CDR1 and CDR2 from the germline V gene are SGHRS and YFSETQ. Trimming took 0 bases from V and 0 from J, leaving 10 bases between them. CDR3 sequence: CASSLAPGPSGNTIYF. CDR3 nucleotide sequence: TGCGCCAGCAGCTTGGCTCCGGGCCCCTCTGGAAACACCATATATTTT. The full variable domain, its missing parts supplied by reference TRBV5-1 and TRBJ1-3, is KAGVTQTPRYLIKTRGQQVTLSCSPISGHRSVSWYQQTPGQGLQFLFEYFSETQRNKGNFPGRFSGRQFSNSRSEMNVSTLELGDSALYLCASSLAPGPSGNTIYFGEGSWLTVV.

The chain uses TRBV5-8 and TRBJ1-3; D is uncertain. The ends were cut back, 5 bases at V and 1 base at J, with 10 bases in the middle. The CDR3 has 14 amino acids. In germline, CDR1 is SGHTS, CDR2 YDEGEE. In DNA, the CDR3 is TGTGCCAGCAGATCGGAACGGTCTGGAAACACCATATATTTT. Its translation is CASRSERSGNTIYF.

This clonotype came up many times. The chain carries TRBV7-2 and TRBJ2-3; D gene ambiguous. The CDR3 sequence is 12 residues long. Germline assignment: CDR1 SGHTA and CDR2 FQGNSA. The V end was cut by 5 bases, the J end by 0 bases, with 3 bases between. This CDR3 is CASSASTDTQYF. The CDR3 region has the DNA TGTGCCAGCAGCGCAAGCACAGATACGCAGTATTTT.

The sample holds a few counts of this clonotype. This clone may be a read error of a much larger clone one base away. This rearrangement joins TRBV11-2 to TRBJ2-7; D unclear. Trimming cost V 1 base and J 5 bases, with 6 bases left between them. Germline CDR1 and CDR2: SGHAT and FQNNGV. The CDR3 is 12 residues long. The CDR3: CASSLVSNEQYF. The CDR3 DNA sequence: TGTGCCAGCAGCTTAGTGTCGAACGAGCAGTACTTC. Filled out from reference TRBV11-2 and TRBJ2-7, the complete variable domain reads EAGVAQSPRYKIIEKRQSVAFWCNPISGHATLYWYQQILGQGPKLLIQFQNNGVVDDSQLPKDRFSAERLKGVDSTLKIQPAKLEDSAVYLCASSLVSNEQYFGPGTRLTVT.

Notes on this clonotype: The junction shows a germline mismatch at one end, possibly a read error. DNA of the CDR3: TGTGCCACCAGTGACCTGGGAGGGCTTGCAGATACGCAGTATTTT. Its protein is CATSDLGGLADTQYF. This chain connects TRBV10-3 to TRBJ2-3; 7 bases map to TRBD2. Germline CDR1 is ENHRY and CDR2 is SYGVKD. The CDR3 is 15 amino acids.

The CDR3 reads CASSPVSGSSDTQYF. The CDR3 nucleotides are TGTGCCAGCTCACCCGTCAGCGGGAGCTCAGATACGCAGTATTTT. The chain uses TRBV7-6 and TRBJ2-3; 8 nucleotides align to TRBD2. Trimming at V came to 8 bases and at J to 4 bases, leaving 11 bases not matched to a gene. The CDR3 length is 15 residues. Germline CDR1 reads SGHVS; CDR2 reads FNYEAQ.

This clonotype was counted ten times or more. The J gene is TRBJ2-7, the V gene TRBV20-1; weak D call: TRBD2 (5 bases). This CDR3 has 14 residues. The V gene lost 6 bases and the J gene lost 3 bases, with 18 bases spanning the gap. Germline CDR1 is DFQATT and CDR2 is SNEGSKA (reference sequence). The CDR3 sequence: CSAYSPSPGYEQYF. The CDR3 bases are TGCAGTGCCTACAGTCCTAGCCCAGGCTACGAGCAGTACTTC.

The rearrangement uses TRBV12-3 or TRBV12-4 and TRBJ1-6, with TRBD1 identical over 8 bases. CDR3 length: 16 amino acids. With V trimmed by 6 bases and J by 6 bases, 10 bases remained unmatched. CDR3 amino acids: CASRGGQVNLNSPLHF. The CDR3, as DNA: TGTGCCAGCAGGGGGGGACAGGTTAACCTTAATTCACCCCTCCACTTT.

This clonotype was observed many times. The gene calls are TRBV7-6 and TRBJ2-2; D is unresolved. The CDR3 loop spans 14 amino acids. V lost 5 bases to trimming and J lost 11 bases, with 18 bases between them. Looked up from germline, CDR1 is SGHVS and CDR2 is FNYEAQ. The CDR3 DNA is TGTGCCAGCAGCCCCGAGGTCGTCGTTGGAGAGCTGTTTTTT. It encodes CASSPEVVVGELFF.

This clonotype was recorded at least ten times. The chain is built from TRBV7-6 and TRBJ1-5, with unresolved D. Germline V lookup: CDR1 SGHVS, CDR2 FNYEAQ. There are 14 residues in the CDR3. Trimming took 5 bases from V and 4 from J, leaving 12 bases between them. In DNA, the CDR3 is TGTGCCAGCAGCCAAACCGCCGGAAATCAGCCCCAGCATTTT. This encodes CASSQTAGNQPQHF. Combining the CDR3 with reference TRBV7-6 and TRBJ1-5 gives the whole variable domain GAGVSQSPRYKVTKRGQDVALRCDPISGHVSLYWYRQALGQGPEFLTYFNYEAQQDKSGLPNDRFSAERPEGSISTLTIQRTEQRDSAMYRCASSQTAGNQPQHFGDGTRLSIL.

The V and J genes are TRBV7-2 and TRBJ1-1; a weak D match, TRBD1 (5 bases). The germline V gene encodes CDR1 SGHTA and CDR2 FQGNSA. Between the trimmed V and J ends, which lost 3 bases and 3 bases, there was a span of 14 bases. The CDR3 consists of 15 residues. The CDR3 DNA reads TGTGCCAGCAGCTTTAAATGGGGGGGTGACACTGAAGCTTTCTTT. It codes for CASSFKWGGDTEAFF.

This clonotype was observed many times. The chain links TRBV7-3 to TRBJ1-2; 11 positions match TRBD1. In germline, CDR1 is SGHTA, CDR2 FQGTGA. The V gene end was trimmed by 5 bases and the J gene end by 8 bases; junction bases not matched to a gene: 10. The CDR3 extends over 15 amino acids. CDR3 sequence (DNA): TGTGCCAGCAGCGCTAACCGGGGACAGGGGGACGGCTACACCTTC. Residues: CASSANRGQGDGYTF.

This clonotype was counted between two and nine times. One junction end does not reproduce the germline sequence, and a read error may be involved. The chain combines TRBV10-3 with TRBJ1-5; no clear D. The CDR3 is made up of 16 amino acids. Per the germline V gene, CDR1 is ENHRY and CDR2 is SYGVKD. As DNA, the CDR3 is TGTGCCAGCAGTTTATTTCTCGGGGATAGCAATCAGCCCCAGCATTTT. Translating it yields CASSLFLGDSNQPQHF.

This clonotype showed up many times. The rearrangement joins TRBV2 to TRBJ2-1; D is undetermined. The V end lost 2 bases, the J end lost 5 bases, and 10 bases lay between the germline ends. This CDR3 region has 14 residues. Germline assignment: CDR1 SNHLY and CDR2 FYNNEI. The CDR3 is CASSELGSHNEQFF. In DNA, the CDR3 is TGTGCCAGCAGTGAACTTGGTAGTCACAATGAGCAGTTCTTC.

This clonotype was observed a few times. This chain connects TRBV20-1 to TRBJ2-1, with 10 bases fitting TRBD2. Per the germline V gene, CDR1 is DFQATT and CDR2 is SNEGSKA (reference sequence). J gave up 2 bases and V 6 bases, and 10 bases lay outside the gene matches. CDR3 length equals 16 residues. The CDR3 DNA sequence: TGCAGTGCCAGAATACGGACTAGCGGAACCTACAATGAGCAGTTCTTC. It codes for CSARIRTSGTYNEQFF.